A single TCR beta chain is shown here with its context. Its antigen is not identified. These data originate in a study of Ad26.COV2.S vaccination and SARS-CoV-2 variants. Overall study findings and caveats: Vaccine and placebo groups showed comparable non-spike TCR breadth. Assessments of TCR breadth and depth may have underestimated the total T cell responses. Placebo recipients trailed vaccine recipients in spike-specific TCR breadth. Vaccinees reportedly had broad spike-specific CD8+ and CD4+ T cell responses.

The germline gives CDR1 MNHNS, CDR2 SASEGT. V was pared by 1 base and J by 4 bases, with 5 bases of the junction left unmatched. The CDR3 is 15 amino acids. Using immunoSEQ multiplex PCR, the repertoire was profiled, and TCRdb retains in-frame clones only, with some absent. The sample consists of 350,000 to 450,000 clones, 90% to 95% of them appearing once. This chain links TRBV6-1 with TRBJ2-7; 9 bases fit TRBD2. Sequencing was performed on peripheral blood, taken after recovery from COVID-19. The TCR comes from a human donor who had recovered from COVID-19. The chain's CDR3 is CASSEGLAGPYEQYF. DNA of the CDR3: TGTGCCAGCAGTGAAGGGCTAGCGGGGCCTTACGAGCAGTACTTC.